The clone carrying this TCR beta chain showed up many times. Unfractionated whole blood was the source of the extracted total RNA. These data are taken from a study of human T cells and chemical hapten exposure. The wider study: Slight differences in pooled library volume were the main source of varying TCR yields across samples.

TCRdb reprocessed the 5' RACE reads via MiXCR and lists one record per CDR3 protein. The sample contains about 140,000 distinct CDR3 sequences, roughly 4% of which appear only once. This CDR3 has 15 residues. Germline V CDR1 and CDR2: DFQATT, SNEGSKA (reference sequence). The V and J ends lost 3 bases and 4 bases, in that order; junction bases with no gene match: 9. The chain employs TRBV20-1 and TRBJ1-1, with TRBD1 identical over 9 bases. The clonotype comes from a female donor in good health. The CDR3 DNA sequence: TGCAGTGCTAGCAAAACAGGGGGCCTGGGCACTGAAGCTTTCTTT. It translates to CSASKTGGLGTEAFF.